The 30 T cell receptor beta chains reported below all come from one sample, sequenced in a study of T cell repertoires in ileal Crohn's disease. Measured with immunoSEQ multiplex PCR; TCRdb has only the in-frame clones, and not every one. The profile covers around 3,100 clones, with around 69% appearing a single time and more than 20% taken by the ten largest. The sample's time point: proximal margin of the surgical specimen (macroscopically non-inflamed). Sequencing input: ileal tissue. These receptors were obtained from an adult with Crohn's disease.

The chain is built from TRBV30 and TRBJ2-3; 9 bases fit TRBD2. Germline assignment: CDR1 GTSNPN and CDR2 SVGIG (reference sequence). Trimming at V came to 4 bases and at J to 2 bases, leaving 4 bases not matched to a gene. This CDR3 has 14 residues. The CDR3: CAWTLAGITDTQYF. The CDR3 bases are TGTGCCTGGACTCTAGCGGGAATCACAGATACGCAGTATTTT.

The V call is TRBV11-3, the J call TRBJ2-1; D uncertain. The germline V and J ends were trimmed by 5 bases and 9 bases, with 17 bases remaining between them. Germline V CDR1 and CDR2: SGHNT, YENEEA. The CDR3 is 14 amino acids. CDR3 region: CASSSSGPSPEQFF. In nucleotides, the CDR3 is TGTGCCAGCAGCAGCTCCGGGCCAAGCCCTGAGCAGTTCTTC. Variable domain in full (rest from reference TRBV11-3 and TRBJ2-1): EAGVVQSPRYKIIEKKQPVAFWCNPISGHNTLYWYLQNLGQGPELLIRYENEEAVDDSQLPKDRFSAERLKGVDSTLKIQPAELGDSAVYLCASSSSGPSPEQFFGPGTRLTVL.

This clone was seen once. The gene calls are TRBV11-2 and TRBJ1-1, with D hard to call. Trimming took 1 base from V and 8 from J, leaving 11 bases between them. The CDR3 has 13 residues. Germline CDR1 and CDR2: SGHAT and FQNNGV. The CDR3 DNA follows: TGTGCCAGCAGCTTAGCCTCTACACTAGAAGCTTTCTTT. Translated, it gives CASSLASTLEAFF.

This rearrangement joins TRBV5-4 to TRBJ2-7, with 10 bases aligning to TRBD1. With 4 bases clipped from V and 3 bases from J, the junction kept 7 bases outside the gene matches. Germline V gene sequence: CDR1 SGHNT, CDR2 YYREEE (reference sequence). CDR3 length: 15 amino acids. The chain's CDR3 is CASSPPGQGNYEQYF. The CDR3, as DNA: TGTGCCAGCAGCCCTCCGGGACAGGGGAACTACGAGCAGTACTTC. The whole variable domain, remainder taken from reference TRBV5-4 and TRBJ2-7, is ETGVTQSPTHLIKTRGQQVTLRCSSQSGHNTVSWYQQALGQGPQFIFQYYREEENGRGNFPPRFSGLQFPNYSSELNVNALELDDSALYLCASSPPGQGNYEQYFGPGTRLTVT.

V usage is TRBV6-1 and J usage is TRBJ1-2; weak D call: TRBD1 (5 bases). Germline CDR1 and CDR2: MNHNS and SASEGT. Trimming shortened V by 3 bases and J by 1 base, and 15 bases separated the two germline ends. CDR3 length equals 16 residues. The CDR3 loop reads CASSDLGDRDNYGYTF. The CDR3 DNA follows: TGTGCCAGCAGTGATCTTGGGGACCGCGATAACTATGGCTACACCTTC.

The rearrangement joins TRBV6-1 to TRBJ2-6; D gene uncertain. CDR1 MNHNS and CDR2 SASEGT come from the germline V gene. This CDR3 has 15 amino acids. V lost 1 base and J 0 bases, leaving 4 bases between the germline ends. The CDR3 nucleotides are TGTGCCAGCAGTGAAGGTGCCTCTGGGGCCAACGTCCTGACTTTC. Translated: CASSEGASGANVLTF.

This clone came up once. CDR3: CASSLDRENEQFF. Written as DNA, the CDR3 is TGTGCCAGCAGCTTAGATCGAGAAAATGAGCAGTTCTTC. V and J are TRBV11-2 and TRBJ2-1; unclear D gene. This CDR3 contains 13 residues. V gave up 0 bases and J gave up 7 bases, with 7 bases separating them. Germline CDR1 is SGHAT and CDR2 is FQNNGV.

This clone was found once. The V gene is TRBV9, the J gene TRBJ2-4, with TRBD2 matching 7 bases. CDR3 length: 19 amino acids. Germline V gene data show CDR1 as SGDLS and CDR2 as YYNGEE. With V trimmed by 6 bases and J by 2 bases, 20 bases remained unmatched. CDR3 region: CASNSPWPGAGKTKNIQYF. The CDR3 coding sequence is TGTGCCAGCAACTCGCCTTGGCCGGGAGCGGGGAAGACCAAAAACATTCAGTACTTC. Full variable domain (missing parts from reference TRBV9 and TRBJ2-4): DSGVTQTPKHLITATGQRVTLRCSPRSGDLSVYWYQQSLDQGLQFLIQYYNGEERAKGNILERFSAQQFPDLHSELNLSSLELGDSALYFCASNSPWPGAGKTKNIQYFGAGTRLSVL.

The CDR3 loop reads CAWSVLADTGELFF. The CDR3 DNA sequence: TGTGCCTGGAGTGTACTAGCTGACACCGGGGAGCTGTTTTTT. V usage is TRBV30 and J usage is TRBJ2-2, with D perhaps TRBD2 (6 bases). V dropped 0 bases and J dropped 3 bases, with 8 bases sitting between them. Per germline, CDR1 GTSNPN and CDR2 SVGIG (reference sequence). This CDR3 is 14 amino acids long.

This clone was seen a handful of times. V is TRBV4-2 and J is TRBJ2-1, with 11 bases aligning to TRBD2. V trimming: 4 bases; J trimming: 7 bases; junction bases outside the gene matches: 3. This CDR3 is 14 amino acids long. Germline values: CDR1 LGHNA, CDR2 YNFKEQ. The CDR3 loop reads CASSPLAGGNEQFF. The CDR3 bases are TGTGCCAGCAGCCCTTTAGCGGGAGGGAATGAGCAGTTCTTC.

The gene calls are TRBV27 and TRBJ2-1, with 12 nucleotides matching TRBD2. V shed 6 bases, J shed 7 bases, and the junction held 7 bases outside the gene matches. The CDR3 length is 15 residues. Germline CDR1 is MNHEY and CDR2 is SMNVEV (reference sequence). The CDR3 nucleotides are TGTGCCAGCAGCACGACTAGCGGGAGAACAAATGAGCAGTTCTTC. This encodes CASSTTSGRTNEQFF.

The rearrangement joins TRBV5-4 to TRBJ1-2; D unclear. V lost 1 base and J lost 3, with 10 bases in between. CDR3 size: 14 residues. From germline, CDR1 is SGHNT and CDR2 YYREEE (reference sequence). Written as DNA, the CDR3 is TGTGCCAGCAGCTTGCGTCCCGGGGACTATGGCTACACCTTC. It codes for CASSLRPGDYGYTF. The full variable domain, rest sourced from reference TRBV5-4 and TRBJ1-2, is ETGVTQSPTHLIKTRGQQVTLRCSSQSGHNTVSWYQQALGQGPQFIFQYYREEENGRGNFPPRFSGLQFPNYSSELNVNALELDDSALYLCASSLRPGDYGYTFGSGTRLTVV.

The genes are TRBV27 and TRBJ1-2; the D gene is possibly TRBD1 (5 bases). The V gene lost 3 bases and the J gene lost 4 bases, with 9 bases spanning the gap. The germline gives CDR1 MNHEY, CDR2 SMNVEV (reference sequence). The CDR3 loop spans 13 amino acids. In DNA, the CDR3 is TGTGCCAGCAGTTTCAACAGGTTCTATGGCTACACCTTC. This gives the protein CASSFNRFYGYTF.

In its sample, this clone is large. The rearrangement joins TRBV5-1 to TRBJ2-1, with unresolved D. This CDR3 contains 13 residues. Trimming pared 0 bases from V and 6 bases from J, leaving 7 bases between. CDR1 is SGHRS, CDR2 YFSETQ, per germline. DNA of the CDR3: TGCGCCAGCAGCTTGGGGCTAGGCAATGAGCAGTTCTTC. Protein product: CASSLGLGNEQFF.

This clone is termed large. The chain couples TRBV5-1 to TRBJ2-7, with 7 positions matching TRBD1. The CDR3 sequence is 14 residues long. The V gene's germline CDR1 is SGHRS and CDR2 YFSETQ. Trimming removed 4 bases from V and 6 bases from J; junction bases left unmatched: 10. CDR3 DNA: TGCGCCAGCAGCCCGGGGACAGCCTTGGGCGAGCAGTACTTC. This sequence encodes CASSPGTALGEQYF.

The chain combines TRBV2 with TRBJ1-4; TRBD1 aligns across 7 bases. V was clipped by 4 bases and J by 8 bases; unmatched bases: 7. Per germline, CDR1 SNHLY and CDR2 FYNNEI. There are 14 residues in the CDR3. CDR3 sequence reads: CASSVDRVIEKLFF. In DNA form, the CDR3 reads TGTGCCAGCAGTGTAGACAGGGTGATAGAAAAACTGTTTTTT.

The chain couples TRBV5-6 to TRBJ1-4; D not resolved. Looked up from germline, CDR1 is SGHDT and CDR2 is YYEEEE. The length of the CDR3 is 11 residues. Between the trimmed V and J ends, which lost 4 bases and 8 bases, there was a span of 6 bases. The CDR3 DNA reads TGTGCCAGCAGCCGGAGGGAAAAACTGTTTTTT. It is translated as CASSRREKLFF.

The chain couples TRBV6-5 to TRBJ1-1; D is unresolved. The ends were cut back, 5 bases at V and 5 bases at J, with 18 bases in the middle. The germline CDR1 and CDR2 sequences are MNHEY and SVGAGI. The CDR3 is 15 residues long. The CDR3 nucleotides read TGTGCCAGCAGTGTCCCGGTTGCGGGGAGGACTGAAGCTTTCTTT. Its translation is CASSVPVAGRTEAFF.

Only one count was recorded for this clone. The rearrangement links TRBV19 to TRBJ1-5; D gene uncertain. CDR3 size: 15 residues. Germline values: CDR1 LNHDA, CDR2 SQIVND (reference sequence). V was pared by 1 base and J by 3 bases, with 10 bases between. CDR3 region: CASSIVGFHNQPQHF. CDR3 sequence (DNA): TGTGCCAGTAGTATAGTGGGTTTTCACAATCAGCCCCAGCATTTT.

This clone showed up just a few times. The V call is TRBV5-1, the J call TRBJ2-3; D remains unclear. Germline V lookup: CDR1 SGHRS, CDR2 YFSETQ. V was shortened by 0 bases and J by 2 bases, with 10 bases between the two germline ends. The length of the CDR3 is 15 residues. The CDR3 sequence is CASSLGGAPTDTQYF. CDR3 bases: TGCGCCAGCAGCTTGGGGGGTGCCCCCACAGATACGCAGTATTTT.

The V gene is TRBV7-9, the J gene TRBJ2-3; TRBD2 is a possible D gene (6 bases). Germline CDR1 and CDR2: SEHNR and FQNEAQ (reference sequence). The germline V and J ends were trimmed by 1 base and 2 bases, with 10 bases remaining between them. This CDR3 is 15 amino acids long. Here the CDR3 DNA reads TGTGCCAGCAGCTTAGTTGGGGGACTCACAGATACGCAGTATTTT. Its translation: CASSLVGGLTDTQYF.

CDR3 bases: TGCGCCAGCAGCCCTGGACTAGCGAGCGCGGAGACCCAGTACTTC. It encodes CASSPGLASAETQYF. The V and J genes are TRBV5-1 and TRBJ2-5; 9 bases are a match to TRBD2. From germline, CDR1 is SGHRS and CDR2 YFSETQ. Losses at the gene ends were 4 bases for V and 5 bases for J; bases not matched to a gene: 9. The CDR3 spans 15 residues.

The chain has TRBV10-3 and TRBJ2-7; D possibly corresponds to TRBD2 (6 bases). Trimming left V 10 bases short and J 4 bases short, with 11 bases between. The CDR3 is 11 amino acids. Germline V lookup: CDR1 ENHRY, CDR2 SYGVKD. The CDR3 DNA follows: TGTGCCAGTGGGACTGCTTACGAGCAGTACGTC. Protein: CASGTAYEQYV.

The chain links TRBV9 to TRBJ2-1; TRBD2 matches 10 bases. The V gene end was trimmed by 4 bases and the J gene end by 10 bases; junction bases not matched to a gene: 20. The CDR3 is 18 residues long. Germline assignment: CDR1 SGDLS and CDR2 YYNGEE. DNA of the CDR3: TGTGCCAGCAGCTTGACATTGGGACTAGCGCACCAGGGGGCGGAGCAGTTCTTC. Protein: CASSLTLGLAHQGAEQFF.

J is TRBJ2-7 and V is TRBV6-1, with D perhaps TRBD2 (5 bases). Germline CDR1 reads MNHNS; CDR2 reads SASEGT. The CDR3 consists of 14 residues. The V end was cut by 0 bases, the J end by 5 bases, with 11 bases between. CDR3 bases: TGTGCCAGCAGTGAAGCCGGGGTGGAGGACGAGCAGTACGTC. It specifies CASSEAGVEDEQYV.

The rearrangement uses TRBV5-1 and TRBJ1-5; tentatively, D is TRBD1 (6 bases). The V gene lost 0 bases and the J gene lost 3 bases, with 10 bases spanning the gap. Germline CDR1 and CDR2: SGHRS and YFSETQ. The CDR3 contains 15 residues. This CDR3 reads CASSLDGQPNQPQHF. CDR3 in DNA: TGCGCCAGCAGCTTGGACGGACAGCCCAATCAGCCCCAGCATTTT.

Only a few counts were recorded for this clone. The CDR3 loop reads CASSDAGTDTQYF. The CDR3 nucleotides read TGTGCCAGCAGTGACGCCGGGACAGATACGCAGTATTTT. V and J are TRBV6-4 and TRBJ2-3; D gene uncertain. CDR1 is MRHNA, CDR2 SNTAGT, per germline. The CDR3 length is 13 residues. With 2 bases removed from V and 3 bases from J, the gap between germline ends came to 6 bases.

In its sample, this clone was seen a few times. The J gene is TRBJ2-1, the V gene TRBV27; D could derive from TRBD1 or TRBD2 (5 bases each). Per the germline V gene, CDR1 is MNHEY and CDR2 is SMNVEV (reference sequence). V dropped 4 bases and J dropped 3 bases, with 16 bases sitting between them. The CDR3 sequence is 16 residues long. In nucleotides, the CDR3 is TGTGCCAGCAGTTCCTCAGGGCTAGCCGTCTACAATGAGCAGTTCTTC. As protein: CASSSSGLAVYNEQFF.

The chain carries TRBV7-3 and TRBJ1-1; no clear D. Germline values: CDR1 SGHTA, CDR2 FQGTGA. Deletions cut 6 bases from V and 5 bases from J, with 16 bases between. The CDR3 covers 14 residues. The CDR3 DNA follows: TGTGCCAGCAGTTCAGACCGGGCCGGTACTGAAGCTTTCTTT. This encodes CASSSDRAGTEAFF.

The chain uses TRBV9 and TRBJ2-2, with D unclear. V shed 3 bases and J shed 2 bases, with 11 bases lying between them. The CDR3 consists of 15 residues. Germline values: CDR1 SGDLS, CDR2 YYNGEE. The CDR3 is CASSDRRVNTGELFF. DNA of the CDR3: TGTGCCAGCAGCGACAGAAGGGTTAACACCGGGGAGCTGTTTTTT.